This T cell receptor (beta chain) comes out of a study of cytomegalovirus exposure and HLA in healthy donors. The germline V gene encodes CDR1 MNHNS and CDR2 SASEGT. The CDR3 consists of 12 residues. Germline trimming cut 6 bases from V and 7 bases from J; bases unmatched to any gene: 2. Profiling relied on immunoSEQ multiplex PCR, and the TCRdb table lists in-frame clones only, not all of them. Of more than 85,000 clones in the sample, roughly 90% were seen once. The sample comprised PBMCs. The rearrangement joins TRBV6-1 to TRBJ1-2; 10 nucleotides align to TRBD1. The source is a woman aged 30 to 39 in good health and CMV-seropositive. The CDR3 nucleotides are TGTGCCAGCAGGACAGGGGGCCTTGGCTACACCTTC. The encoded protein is CASRTGGLGYTF.